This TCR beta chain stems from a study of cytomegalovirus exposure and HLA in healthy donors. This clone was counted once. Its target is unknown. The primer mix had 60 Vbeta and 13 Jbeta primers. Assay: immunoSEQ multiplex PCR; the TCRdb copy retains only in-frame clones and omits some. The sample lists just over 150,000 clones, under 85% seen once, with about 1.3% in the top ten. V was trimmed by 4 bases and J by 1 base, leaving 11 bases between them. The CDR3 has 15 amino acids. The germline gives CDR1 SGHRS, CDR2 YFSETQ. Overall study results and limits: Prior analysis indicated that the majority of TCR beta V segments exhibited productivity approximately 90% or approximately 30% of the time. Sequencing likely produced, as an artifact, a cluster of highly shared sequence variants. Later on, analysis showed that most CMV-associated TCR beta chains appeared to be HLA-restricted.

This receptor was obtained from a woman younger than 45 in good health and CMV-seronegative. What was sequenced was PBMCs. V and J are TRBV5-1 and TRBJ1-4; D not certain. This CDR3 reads CASSPSGGTNEKLFF. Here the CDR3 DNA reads TGCGCCAGCAGCCCCAGTGGAGGAACTAATGAAAAACTGTTTTTT.